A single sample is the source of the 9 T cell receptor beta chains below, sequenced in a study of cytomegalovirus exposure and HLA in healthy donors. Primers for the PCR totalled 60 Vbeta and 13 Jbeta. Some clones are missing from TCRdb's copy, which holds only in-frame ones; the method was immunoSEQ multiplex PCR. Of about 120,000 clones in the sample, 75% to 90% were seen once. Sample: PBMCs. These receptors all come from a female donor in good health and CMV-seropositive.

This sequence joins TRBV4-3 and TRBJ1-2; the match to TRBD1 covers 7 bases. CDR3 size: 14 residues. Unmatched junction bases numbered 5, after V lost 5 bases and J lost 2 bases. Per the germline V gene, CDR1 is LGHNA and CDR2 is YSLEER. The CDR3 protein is CASSARTGNYGYTF. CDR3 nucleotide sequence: TGCGCCAGCAGCGCTCGGACAGGCAACTATGGCTACACCTTC.

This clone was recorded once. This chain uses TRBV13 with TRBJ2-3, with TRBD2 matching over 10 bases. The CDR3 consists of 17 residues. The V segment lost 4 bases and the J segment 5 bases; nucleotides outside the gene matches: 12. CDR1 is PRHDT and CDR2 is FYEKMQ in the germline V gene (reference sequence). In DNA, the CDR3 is TGTGCCAGCAGCTCCCGGACTAGCGGAAACCACGGAGATACGCAGTATTTT. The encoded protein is CASSSRTSGNHGDTQYF.

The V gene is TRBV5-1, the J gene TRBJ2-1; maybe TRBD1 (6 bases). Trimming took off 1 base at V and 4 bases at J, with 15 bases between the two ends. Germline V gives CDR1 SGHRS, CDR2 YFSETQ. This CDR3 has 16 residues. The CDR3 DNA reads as TGCGCCAGCAGCTTGCTCCACCGGACAGTTTACAATGAGCAGTTCTTC. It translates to CASSLLHRTVYNEQFF.

CDR3 region: CASSLARQETQYF. The CDR3 DNA reads TGTGCCAGCAGCTTAGCGCGACAAGAGACCCAGTACTTC. J is TRBJ2-5 and V is TRBV7-2; no clear D. Germline CDR1 and CDR2: SGHTA and FQGNSA. V lost 0 bases, J lost 2 bases, and 4 bases lay in between. This CDR3 contains 13 residues.

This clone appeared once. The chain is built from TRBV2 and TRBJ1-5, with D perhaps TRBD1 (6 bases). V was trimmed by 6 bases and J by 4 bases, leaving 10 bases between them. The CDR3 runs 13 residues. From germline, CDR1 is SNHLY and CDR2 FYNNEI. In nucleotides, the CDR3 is TGTGCCAGCAGACAGGGCGGGAATCAGCCCCAGCATTTT. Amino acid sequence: CASRQGGNQPQHF.

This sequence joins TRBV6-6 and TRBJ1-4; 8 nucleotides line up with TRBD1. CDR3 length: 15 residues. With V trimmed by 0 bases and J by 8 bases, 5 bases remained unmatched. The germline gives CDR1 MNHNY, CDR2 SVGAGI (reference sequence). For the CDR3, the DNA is TGTGCCAGCAGTTACTCCCGGACAGGGTGGGAAAAACTGTTTTTT. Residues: CASSYSRTGWEKLFF.

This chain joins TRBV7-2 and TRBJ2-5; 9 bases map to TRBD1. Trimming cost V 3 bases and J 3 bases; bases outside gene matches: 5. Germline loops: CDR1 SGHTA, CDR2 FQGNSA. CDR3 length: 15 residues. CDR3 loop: CASSLAGTGKETQYF. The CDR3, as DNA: TGTGCCAGCAGCTTGGCCGGGACAGGGAAAGAGACCCAGTACTTC.

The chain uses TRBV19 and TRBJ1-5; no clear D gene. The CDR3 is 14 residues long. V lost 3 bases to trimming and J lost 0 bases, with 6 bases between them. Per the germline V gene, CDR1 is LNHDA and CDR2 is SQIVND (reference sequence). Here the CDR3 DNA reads TGTGCCAGTAGTATTACAAGTAGCAATCAGCCCCAGCATTTT. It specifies CASSITSSNQPQHF. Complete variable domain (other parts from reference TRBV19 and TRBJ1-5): DGGITQSPKYLFRKEGQNVTLSCEQNLNHDAMYWYRQDPGQGLRLIYYSQIVNDFQKGDIAEGYSVSREKKESFPLTVTSAQKNPTAFYLCASSITSSNQPQHFGDGTRLSIL.

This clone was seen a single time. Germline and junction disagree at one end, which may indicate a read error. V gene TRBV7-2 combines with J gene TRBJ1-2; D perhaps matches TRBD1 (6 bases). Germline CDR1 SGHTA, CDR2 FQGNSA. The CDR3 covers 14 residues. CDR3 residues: CASSLADSCYDYTF. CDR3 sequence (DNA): TGTGCCAGCAGCTTAGCGGACAGCTGCTATGACTACACCTTC.